This T cell receptor (beta chain) derives from a study of cytomegalovirus exposure and HLA in healthy donors. Regarding the study as a whole: The study put 150 to 200 TCR beta chains on its list as cytomegalovirus-associated. In presence/absence analyses, roughly uniform sequencing depth across donors was assumed. Association of approximately 16,000 TCR beta sequences with HLA alleles was found at 0.05 false discovery rate in a later analysis. Three chains linked to CMV were shown in vitro to be specific for CMV antigens.

A word on this clone: Its specificity is not known.

The PCR used 60 Vbeta and 13 Jbeta primers. Profiling relied on immunoSEQ multiplex PCR, and the TCRdb table lists in-frame clones only, not all of them. Of 200,000 to 250,000 clones detected, around four fifths appear once; the ten largest clones hold roughly 0.71%. The CDR3 has 12 amino acids. Germline CDR1 reads MNHEY; CDR2 reads SMNVEV (reference sequence). V was shortened by 4 bases and J by 7 bases, with 10 bases between the two germline ends. The TCR was taken from a boy aged 2 to 9 in good health and CMV-seronegative. The sequenced sample was PBMCs. The rearrangement links TRBV27 to TRBJ1-2, with D possibly TRBD1 on 5 matching bases. Written as DNA, the CDR3 is TGTGCCAGCAGTTCGGACATACCTGGCTACACCTTC. Protein product: CASSSDIPGYTF.